This T cell receptor (beta chain) was sequenced in a study of T cell clonotyping in hematopoietic cell transplantation. Study conclusions and caveats: Pathologically expanded recipient clonotypes increased progressively from day 30 to day 180 as diversity fell. Higher Inverse Simpson Index values in graft donor and pretransplant recipient predicted broader posttransplant TCR diversity. At the given depth, recipient repertoires were over 97% de novo clonotypes.

In regard to this clone: The antigen remains unidentified.

Using immunoSEQ multiplex PCR, the repertoire was profiled, and TCRdb retains in-frame clones only, with some absent. This table holds roughly 10,000 clones, 70% to 85% found once. The CDR3 has 16 amino acids. V trimming: 1 base; J trimming: 3 bases; junction bases outside the gene matches: 8. Germline V gene sequence: CDR1 PRHDT, CDR2 FYEKMQ (reference sequence). This sequence originates from a male patient between 60 and 69 years old who had an allogeneic stem cell transplant from an unrelated donor, so the T cells may come from the graft donor. Some clones in this sample may be carry-over from other donors' samples. The sequencing here drew on PBMCs, taken at the time of graft-versus-host disease after allogeneic stem cell transplant. The chain recombines TRBV13 with TRBJ1-1; TRBD1 matches 7 bases. The CDR3: CASSLDRGRRDTEAFF. As DNA, the CDR3 is TGTGCCAGCAGCTTAGACAGGGGTAGGAGGGACACTGAAGCTTTCTTT. Drawing the rest from reference TRBV13 and TRBJ1-1, the complete variable domain is AAGVIQSPRHLIKEKRETATLKCYPIPRHDTVYWYQQGPGQDPQFLISFYEKMQSDKGSIPDRFSAQQFSDYHSELNMSSLELGDSALYFCASSLDRGRRDTEAFFGQGTRLTVV.